This passage covers 15 T cell receptor beta chains from one sample sequenced in a study of shared clonotypes between healthy human individuals. Measured with immunoSEQ multiplex PCR; TCRdb has only the in-frame clones, and not every one. The repertoire includes approximately 320,000 clones, around 72% of them detected once, and around 10% sits in the top ten. Sequences were obtained from memory CD4+ T cells sorted from blood. Subset meaning: CD45RA-negative fraction. The receptor set was obtained from a man aged 25-45 years in good health.

This clone showed up many times. Distinct nucleotide sequences in the sample also encode this CDR3. The V gene is TRBV5-1, the J gene TRBJ2-1, with 8 bases fitting TRBD2. J gave up 5 bases and V 4 bases, and 8 bases lay outside the gene matches. Germline lookup yields CDR1 SGHRS and CDR2 YFSETQ. The CDR3 length is 15 residues. The CDR3 loop reads CASSQSGSLDNEQFF. DNA for the CDR3: TGCGCCAGCAGCCAGAGCGGGAGCCTGGACAATGAGCAGTTCTTC. The full variable domain, rest sourced from reference TRBV5-1 and TRBJ2-1, is KAGVTQTPRYLIKTRGQQVTLSCSPISGHRSVSWYQQTPGQGLQFLFEYFSETQRNKGNFPGRFSGRQFSNSRSEMNVSTLELGDSALYLCASSQSGSLDNEQFFGPGTRLTVL.

This clone was counted a single time. The chain has TRBV2 and TRBJ2-1; the D is unclear. Per germline, CDR1 SNHLY and CDR2 FYNNEI. The CDR3 extends over 13 amino acids. Trimming stripped 7 bases from V and 9 bases from J, with 16 bases between. The CDR3 DNA sequence: TGTGCCAGCACTACCGACACACGCCGTGAGCAGTTCTTC. Protein product: CASTTDTRREQFF.

The V and J genes are TRBV30 and TRBJ2-7; TRBD1 aligns across 8 bases. Germline CDR1 reads GTSNPN; CDR2 reads SVGIG (reference sequence). The V segment lost 1 base and the J segment 5 bases; nucleotides outside the gene matches: 4. This CDR3 has 13 residues. The CDR3 loop is CAWSAGRGHEQYF. In DNA, the CDR3 is TGTGCCTGGAGTGCGGGCAGGGGGCACGAGCAGTACTTC.

This chain uses TRBV5-1 with TRBJ2-5, with D possibly being TRBD2 (5 bases). CDR1 and CDR2 (germline): SGHRS, YFSETQ. V lost 2 bases and J 3 bases, leaving 14 bases between the germline ends. The CDR3 runs to 15 residues. The DNA of the CDR3 is TGCGCCAGCAGCTTTGATACCCTGCGGGAAGAGACCCAGTACTTC. It translates to CASSFDTLREETQYF.

The chain recombines TRBV27 with TRBJ2-1; 8 bases line up with TRBD1. There are 16 residues in the CDR3. V trimming: 9 bases; J trimming: 11 bases; junction bases outside the gene matches: 21. Looked up from germline, CDR1 is MNHEY and CDR2 is SMNVEV (reference sequence). The CDR3 DNA reads TGTGCCAGGTACGGGACAGGCGCCCCGTCGATAGTTAAGCAGTTCTTC. This encodes CARYGTGAPSIVKQFF.

The chain carries TRBV2 and TRBJ2-2; the match to TRBD1 covers 8 bases. V gave up 5 bases and J gave up 13 bases; unmatched junction bases: 9. The CDR3 has 13 residues. The V gene's germline CDR1 is SNHLY and CDR2 FYNNEI. CDR3 nucleotides: TGTGCCAGCAGTTACATCGGACAGGGAGGGCTGTTTTTT. This encodes CASSYIGQGGLFF.

The rearrangement uses TRBV11-2 and TRBJ2-7; the D is unclear. The length of the CDR3 is 13 residues. The V end was cut by 2 bases, the J end by 2 bases, with 7 bases between. Per the germline V gene, CDR1 is SGHAT and CDR2 is FQNNGV. The CDR3: CASSLSGPYEQYF. The DNA of the CDR3 is TGTGCCAGCAGCTTATCCGGACCCTACGAGCAGTACTTC.

This rearrangement joins TRBV5-4 to TRBJ2-5; D could derive from TRBD1 or TRBD2 (6 bases each). The CDR3 length is 17 residues. V was trimmed by 6 bases and J by 0 bases, leaving 21 bases between them. CDR1 is SGHNT and CDR2 is YYREEE in the germline V gene (reference sequence). The CDR3 DNA is TGTGCCAGCACTAAACTAGGGGGAGGAGTGTACCAAGAGACCCAGTACTTC. Translating it yields CASTKLGGGVYQETQYF.

This chain links TRBV7-2 with TRBJ2-3; TRBD2 matches at 8 bases. In germline, CDR1 is SGHTA, CDR2 FQGNSA. Trimming at V came to 1 base and at J to 6 bases, leaving 12 bases not matched to a gene. The CDR3 runs to 17 residues. The CDR3 is CASSLDRLARLLDTQYF. DNA of the CDR3: TGTGCCAGCAGCTTAGACCGACTAGCGCGATTATTGGATACGCAGTATTTT.

This clone showed up just once. This sequence joins TRBV14 and TRBJ2-1; 7 bases fit TRBD2. Germline values: CDR1 SGHDN, CDR2 FVKESK. The CDR3 runs 20 residues. V trimming: 1 base; J trimming: 6 bases; junction bases outside the gene matches: 21. CDR3 amino acids: CASSQARRPRDYSIINEQFF. CDR3 sequence (DNA): TGTGCCAGCAGCCAAGCTCGAAGACCGAGGGACTACTCGATCATCAATGAGCAGTTCTTC.

V is TRBV30 and J is TRBJ1-2, with D uncertain. This CDR3 region has 14 residues. In germline, CDR1 is GTSNPN, CDR2 SVGIG (reference sequence). The germline V and J ends were trimmed by 0 bases and 2 bases, with 10 bases remaining between them. CDR3 coding DNA: TGTGCCTGGAGTGTACGTGGCAGGAACTATGGCTACACCTTC. Translation: CAWSVRGRNYGYTF.

The chain links TRBV6-5 to TRBJ2-7; 9 bases are a match to TRBD2. CDR1 and CDR2 (germline): MNHEY, SVGAGI. The CDR3 has 15 amino acids. Unmatched junction bases numbered 7, after V lost 5 bases and J lost 2 bases. The DNA of the CDR3 is TGTGCCAGCAGTCCTCGGTCTAGCGGGACCTACGAGCAGTACTTC. This gives the protein CASSPRSSGTYEQYF.

The CDR3 DNA reads as TGTGCCAGCAGCTCACCCGGGGCACATGAGCAGTTCTTC. It specifies CASSSPGAHEQFF. This rearrangement joins TRBV11-3 to TRBJ2-1; D may match TRBD1 or TRBD2 (5 bases each). Germline CDR1 is SGHNT and CDR2 is YENEEA. Trimming took 4 bases from V and 8 from J, leaving 12 bases between them. The CDR3 has 13 residues.

The V gene is TRBV2, the J gene TRBJ1-2; D gene ambiguous. Germline CDR1 and CDR2: SNHLY and FYNNEI. The CDR3 has 13 amino acids. With 4 bases removed from V and 2 bases from J, the gap between germline ends came to 8 bases. Here the CDR3 reads CASSVSLNYGYTF. In DNA form, the CDR3 reads TGTGCCAGCAGTGTTTCCCTGAACTATGGCTACACCTTC.

This rearrangement joins TRBV5-5 to TRBJ2-3, with 7 bases matching TRBD2. Unmatched junction bases numbered 13, after V lost 0 bases and J lost 0 bases. The CDR3 runs to 19 residues. Germline CDR1 reads SGHKS; CDR2 reads YYEKEE (reference sequence). The CDR3, as DNA: TGTGCCAGCAGCTTGGCCTACGTTGGGGGAGGGCCGAGCACAGATACGCAGTATTTT. Protein: CASSLAYVGGGPSTDTQYF.